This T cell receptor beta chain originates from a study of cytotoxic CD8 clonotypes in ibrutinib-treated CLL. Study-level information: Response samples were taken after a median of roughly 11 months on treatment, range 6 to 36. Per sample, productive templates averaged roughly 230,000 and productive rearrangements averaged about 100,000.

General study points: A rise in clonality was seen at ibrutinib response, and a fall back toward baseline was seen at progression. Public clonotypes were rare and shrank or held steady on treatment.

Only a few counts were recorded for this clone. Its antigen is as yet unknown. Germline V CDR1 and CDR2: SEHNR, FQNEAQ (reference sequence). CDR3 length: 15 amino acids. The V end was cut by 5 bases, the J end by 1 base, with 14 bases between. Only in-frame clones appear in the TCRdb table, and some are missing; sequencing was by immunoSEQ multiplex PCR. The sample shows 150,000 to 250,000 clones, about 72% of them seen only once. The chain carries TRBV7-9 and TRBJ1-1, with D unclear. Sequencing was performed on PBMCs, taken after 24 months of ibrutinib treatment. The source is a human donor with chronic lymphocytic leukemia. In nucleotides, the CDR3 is TGTGCCAGCAGCCCAGGACCGCACCGGAACACTGAAGCTTTCTTT. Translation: CASSPGPHRNTEAFF.